This passage covers 18 T cell receptor beta chains from one sample sequenced in a study of blood T cell repertoires in COVID-19. Using immunoSEQ multiplex PCR, the repertoire was profiled, and TCRdb retains in-frame clones only, with some absent. This table has around 300,000 clones, about four fifths appearing once. The sample was peripheral blood. The receptors originated from a woman aged 50 to 60 who had recovered from COVID-19.

This clone was counted a few times. The chain combines TRBV10-3 with TRBJ2-7, with 11 bases fitting TRBD1. The germline gives CDR1 ENHRY, CDR2 SYGVKD. Trimming removed 3 bases from V and 5 bases from J; junction bases left unmatched: 6. CDR3 length equals 15 residues. The CDR3 sequence: CAISDRGTGGHEQYF. The CDR3 nucleotides read TGTGCCATCAGTGATAGAGGGACAGGGGGACACGAGCAGTACTTC.

There are a few counts of this clone. The chain carries TRBV30 and TRBJ2-7, with 8 positions matching TRBD1. Looked up from germline, CDR1 is GTSNPN and CDR2 is SVGIG (reference sequence). Trimming at V came to 1 base and at J to 2 bases, leaving 4 bases not matched to a gene. The CDR3 length is 14 residues. CDR3 nucleotides: TGTGCCTGGAGTGGAGGGGACAGGCCCTACGAGCAGTACTTC. Its protein product is CAWSGGDRPYEQYF.

This chain links TRBV7-2 with TRBJ1-2; possible D gene TRBD1, 5 bases. V dropped 1 base and J dropped 2 bases, with 14 bases sitting between them. The germline V gene encodes CDR1 SGHTA and CDR2 FQGNSA. This CDR3 has 16 residues. The CDR3 nucleotides are TGTGCCAGCAGCTTAGTCCCCGGGGCGGGGAACTATGGCTACACCTTC. Amino acid sequence: CASSLVPGAGNYGYTF.

The rearrangement joins TRBV6-2 or TRBV6-3 to TRBJ2-7; possibly TRBD2 for D (6 bases). The CDR3 extends over 17 amino acids. V was pared by 2 bases and J by 0 bases, with 17 bases between. Germline CDR1 reads MNHEY; CDR2 reads SVGEGT. The CDR3 loop reads CASSYALGRSLSYEQYF. CDR3 nucleotide sequence: TGTGCCAGCAGTTACGCCTTGGGGAGGAGCCTCTCCTACGAGCAGTACTTC.

V gene TRBV19 combines with J gene TRBJ2-2, with 7 bases aligning to TRBD1. V was clipped by 8 bases and J by 5 bases; unmatched bases: 11. The germline V gene has CDR1 LNHDA and CDR2 SQIVND (reference sequence). This CDR3 spans 15 amino acids. The DNA of the CDR3 is TGTGCCAGTCACCTCCACAGGGGTAGGACCGGGGAGCTGTTTTTT. This gives the protein CASHLHRGRTGELFF.

V gene TRBV24-1 combines with J gene TRBJ1-2; D is uncertain. CDR3 length: 12 residues. Looked up from germline, CDR1 is KGHDR and CDR2 is SFDVKD. Trimming removed 3 bases at V and 7 bases at J, with 8 bases between. The CDR3 DNA follows: TGTGCCACCAGTGATACCGGAGGTGGCTACACCTTC. Translation gives CATSDTGGGYTF.

The chain couples TRBV28 to TRBJ1-2, with TRBD1 identical over 9 bases. The CDR3 runs 15 residues. Trimming took 2 bases from V and 8 from J; bases not matched to a gene: 9. The germline V gene has CDR1 MDHEN and CDR2 SYDVKM. The CDR3 DNA reads as TGTGCCAGCAGTTTAGGAAGACAGGGGGGCTGGGGCTACACCTTC. It is translated as CASSLGRQGGWGYTF.

This chain joins TRBV27 and TRBJ2-5; weak D call: TRBD1 (7 bases). Per the germline V gene, CDR1 is MNHEY and CDR2 is SMNVEV (reference sequence). Deletions cut 3 bases from V and 3 bases from J, with 14 bases between. There are 15 residues in the CDR3. CDR3 sequence (DNA): TGTGCCAGCAGTTTCCAGGGGGGCCGGGAAGAGACCCAGTACTTC. Its translation: CASSFQGGREETQYF.

The CDR3 loop is CASSSPSGYEQFF. CDR3 DNA: TGTGCCAGCAGCTCTCCCTCGGGTTATGAGCAGTTCTTC. This rearrangement joins TRBV7-2 to TRBJ2-1; D gene uncertain. V was trimmed by 4 bases and J by 8 bases, leaving 12 bases between them. This CDR3 is built from 13 residues. Germline loops: CDR1 SGHTA, CDR2 FQGNSA.

The chain has TRBV18 and TRBJ1-4; possibly TRBD1 for D (5 bases). Germline CDR1 reads KGHSH; CDR2 reads LQKENI. Deletions cut 0 bases from V and 7 bases from J, with 9 bases between. This CDR3 has 14 residues. CDR3 in amino acids: CASSPPGVGEKLFF. The CDR3 DNA reads as TGTGCCAGCTCACCACCAGGGGTTGGTGAAAAACTGTTTTTT.

The chain is built from TRBV5-1 and TRBJ2-5; D might be TRBD1 (6 bases). The CDR3 totals 15 residues. Deletions cut 4 bases from V and 4 bases from J, with 17 bases between. Germline V lookup: CDR1 SGHRS, CDR2 YFSETQ. CDR3 amino acids: CASSAAVGDTETQYF. CDR3 DNA: TGCGCCAGCAGCGCGGCGGTTGGGGACACAGAGACCCAGTACTTC.

The chain is built from TRBV12-3 or TRBV12-4 and TRBJ2-7; D unclear. Trimming left V 4 bases short and J 4 bases short, with 5 bases between. The CDR3 has 11 residues. In DNA, the CDR3 is TGTGCCAGCAGTTCTTTTTACGAGCAGTACTTC. Protein sequence: CASSSFYEQYF.

V usage is TRBV3-1 (or the pseudogene TRBV3-2) and J usage is TRBJ2-3; 11 bases are a match to TRBD1. V shed 3 bases and J 2 bases; nucleotides not matched to a gene: 4. The CDR3 is 16 amino acids. Germline loops: CDR1 LGHDT, CDR2 YNNKEL (reference sequence). The CDR3 spells CASSHPDRGLTDTQYF. The CDR3 DNA reads as TGTGCCAGCAGCCACCCGGACAGGGGGCTCACAGATACGCAGTATTTT.

The chain joins TRBV19 to TRBJ2-1, with TRBD2 matching over 11 bases. The CDR3 spans 23 residues. The V gene's germline CDR1 is LNHDA and CDR2 SQIVND (reference sequence). Germline trimming cut 6 bases from V and 4 bases from J; bases unmatched to any gene: 29. CDR3 in DNA: TGTGCCAGTAGGCCGGGACTCCTATCTCCCTCACTACTAGCGGGGGTTCTTTACAATGAGCAGTTCTTC. Its translation is CASRPGLLSPSLLAGVLYNEQFF.

J is TRBJ1-5 and V is TRBV9; no clear D. The CDR3 runs 16 residues. Trimming shortened V by 4 bases and J by 2 bases, and 16 bases separated the two germline ends. The germline V gene has CDR1 SGDLS and CDR2 YYNGEE. The DNA for the CDR3 is TGTGCCAGCAGCCCAAGCCCGGGTCTTGGCAATCAGCCCCAGCATTTT. Translated: CASSPSPGLGNQPQHF. The whole variable domain, filled in from reference TRBV9 and TRBJ1-5, reads DSGVTQTPKHLITATGQRVTLRCSPRSGDLSVYWYQQSLDQGLQFLIQYYNGEERAKGNILERFSAQQFPDLHSELNLSSLELGDSALYFCASSPSPGLGNQPQHFGDGTRLSIL.

This chain connects TRBV6-2 or TRBV6-3 to TRBJ2-7; TRBD1 is a possible D gene (6 bases). The CDR3 spans 15 residues. Trimming stripped 2 bases from V and 0 bases from J, with 11 bases between. CDR1 and CDR2 (germline): MNHEY, SVGEGT. CDR3 protein: CASSYRGQSSYEQYF. In DNA form, the CDR3 reads TGTGCCAGCAGTTACCGAGGACAGAGCTCCTACGAGCAGTACTTC.

This chain links TRBV3-1 (or the pseudogene TRBV3-2) with TRBJ2-1; 14 bases align to TRBD2. The trim removed 3 bases at V and 8 bases at J, leaving 3 bases unmatched. Germline CDR1 and CDR2: LGHDT and YNNKEL (reference sequence). CDR3 length: 15 residues. The CDR3, as DNA: TGTGCCAGCAGCCAGACTAGCGGGGGGGCTTATGAGCAGTTCTTC. It yields the protein CASSQTSGGAYEQFF.

This chain joins TRBV20-1 and TRBJ1-1, with 7 bases matching TRBD1. Trimming cost V 6 bases and J 8 bases; bases outside gene matches: 6. This CDR3 contains 11 residues. Germline CDR1 and CDR2: DFQATT and SNEGSKA (reference sequence). CDR3 DNA: TGCAGTGCACCTGGACAGGCCGAAGCTTTCTTT. Its translation is CSAPGQAEAFF.